This is a list of T cell receptor beta chains from one sample in a study of control samples from healthy donors and cancer patients. Clones were sequenced by immunoSEQ multiplex PCR, and TCRdb holds only the in-frame ones, with some missing. The sample lists fewer than 200,000 clones, roughly 91% occurring once. The specimen sequenced was blood. The receptors derive from a young man in good health. Both conserved end residues are part of each CDR3. A D gene is named only where the DNA matches it firmly. Only part of the rows carry a size: once, few, many, or a class if the clone is expanded.

d_gene: .
len: 13
j_gene: TRBJ1-1
v_gene: TRBV12-5
abundance: .
CDR3aa: CASGLGSGQEAFF
CDR3nt: TGTGCTAGTGGTTTGGGGTCAGGGCAAGAAGCTTTCTTT

d_gene: .
len: 14
j_gene: TRBJ2-5
v_gene: TRBV10-1
abundance: few
CDR3aa: CASSESTIQETQYF
CDR3nt: TGCGCCAGCAGTGAGTCTACTATACAAGAGACCCAGTACTTC

d_gene: .
len: 16
j_gene: TRBJ1-4
v_gene: TRBV10-3
abundance: .
CDR3aa: CAISEYGAETNEKLFF
CDR3nt: TGTGCCATCAGTGAGTACGGGGCAGAAACTAATGAAAAACTGTTTTTT

d_gene: .
len: 14
j_gene: TRBJ2-3
v_gene: TRBV5-4
abundance: .
CDR3aa: CASNQGGGTDTQYF
CDR3nt: TGTGCCAGCAACCAAGGGGGTGGCACAGATACGCAGTATTTT

d_gene: TRBD1
len: 15
j_gene: TRBJ1-6
v_gene: TRBV19
abundance: few
CDR3aa: CASSDREGSNSPLHF
CDR3nt: TGTGCCAGTAGTGACAGGGAGGGAAGTAATTCACCCCTCCACTTT

d_gene: .
len: 16
j_gene: TRBJ1-5
v_gene: TRBV5-1
abundance: .
CDR3aa: CASSLGPLGENQPQHF
CDR3nt: TGCGCCAGCAGCTTGGGCCCTCTCGGGGAGAATCAGCCCCAGCATTTT

d_gene: .
len: 13
j_gene: TRBJ2-5
v_gene: TRBV3-1/TRBV3-2
abundance: .
CDR3aa: CATVTGPQETQYF
CDR3nt: TGTGCCACCGTCACAGGCCCACAAGAGACCCAGTACTTC

d_gene: .
len: 15
j_gene: TRBJ1-6
v_gene: TRBV9
abundance: .
CDR3aa: CASSPRTDLDSPLHF
CDR3nt: TGTGCCAGCAGCCCCCGGACAGACCTTGATTCACCCCTCCACTTT

d_gene: TRBD1
len: 17
j_gene: TRBJ1-3
v_gene: TRBV13
abundance: .
CDR3aa: CASSPRTGDLFGNTIYF
CDR3nt: TGTGCCAGCAGCCCCCGGACAGGCGACCTATTTGGAAACACCATATATTTT

d_gene: .
len: 16
j_gene: TRBJ1-4
v_gene: TRBV4-1
abundance: .
CDR3aa: CASSQGGLGANEKLFF
CDR3nt: TGCGCCAGCAGCCAGGGGGGGCTGGGAGCTAATGAAAAACTGTTTTTT

d_gene: TRBD1
len: 15
j_gene: TRBJ2-3
v_gene: TRBV10-3
abundance: .
CDR3aa: CAISPSGGVTDTQYF
CDR3nt: TGTGCCATCAGCCCTTCAGGGGGCGTCACAGATACGCAGTATTTT

d_gene: .
len: 12
j_gene: TRBJ2-5
v_gene: TRBV30
abundance: .
CDR3aa: CAWTPSEETQYF
CDR3nt: TGTGCCTGGACCCCATCAGAAGAGACCCAGTACTTC

d_gene: .
len: 14
j_gene: TRBJ1-2
v_gene: TRBV2
abundance: .
CDR3aa: CASGNQGSVGGYTF
CDR3nt: TGTGCCAGCGGAAATCAGGGCTCGGTGGGTGGCTACACCTTC

d_gene: TRBD1
len: 13
j_gene: TRBJ1-5
v_gene: TRBV30
abundance: .
CDR3aa: CAWSATGDQPQHF
CDR3nt: TGTGCCTGGAGTGCCACAGGGGATCAGCCCCAGCATTTT

d_gene: .
len: 13
j_gene: TRBJ1-4
v_gene: TRBV12-3/TRBV12-4
abundance: .
CDR3aa: CASSLVVNEKLFF
CDR3nt: TGTGCCAGCAGCCTCGTAGTTAATGAAAAACTGTTTTTT

d_gene: .
len: 14
j_gene: TRBJ2-7
v_gene: TRBV7-2
abundance: few
CDR3aa: CASSPQQGPYEQYF
CDR3nt: TGTGCCAGCAGCCCCCAGCAGGGTCCCTACGAGCAGTACTTC

d_gene: .
len: 16
j_gene: TRBJ1-1
v_gene: TRBV4-1
abundance: few
CDR3aa: CASSQQVPSRNTEAFF
CDR3nt: TGCGCCAGCAGCCAGCAAGTCCCTAGCAGGAACACTGAAGCTTTCTTT

d_gene: TRBD1
len: 13
j_gene: TRBJ1-2
v_gene: TRBV2
abundance: .
CDR3aa: CAREEEGTDGYTF
CDR3nt: TGTGCCAGGGAAGAAGAGGGGACAGATGGCTACACCTTC

d_gene: TRBD1
len: 13
j_gene: TRBJ1-2
v_gene: TRBV2
abundance: .
CDR3aa: CASPTGTGSGYTF
CDR3nt: TGTGCCAGCCCGACAGGGACCGGGAGCGGCTACACCTTC

d_gene: TRBD1
len: 15
j_gene: TRBJ1-2
v_gene: TRBV5-1
abundance: .
CDR3aa: CASSLHRGFNYGYTF
CDR3nt: TGCGCCAGCAGCTTACACAGGGGTTTTAACTATGGCTACACCTTC

d_gene: .
len: 15
j_gene: TRBJ2-7
v_gene: TRBV5-4
abundance: .
CDR3aa: CASSTGGQVIHEQYF
CDR3nt: TGTGCCAGCAGCACGGGGGGACAGGTAATCCACGAGCAGTACTTC

d_gene: .
len: 11
j_gene: TRBJ2-2
v_gene: TRBV5-1
abundance: .
CDR3aa: CARARSGELFF
CDR3nt: TGCGCCAGGGCCCGTTCCGGGGAGCTGTTTTTT

d_gene: .
len: 13
j_gene: TRBJ1-5
v_gene: TRBV2
abundance: .
CDR3aa: CASRGLENQPQHF
CDR3nt: TGTGCCAGCAGGGGGTTGGAAAATCAGCCCCAGCATTTT

d_gene: .
len: 14
j_gene: TRBJ2-3
v_gene: TRBV9
abundance: .
CDR3aa: CASSPPRGTDTQYF
CDR3nt: TGTGCCAGCAGCCCTCCACGGGGTACAGATACGCAGTATTTT

d_gene: .
len: 13
j_gene: TRBJ2-1
v_gene: TRBV6-5
abundance: .
CDR3aa: CASTEEPSHEQFF
CDR3nt: TGTGCCAGCACCGAGGAACCTTCTCATGAGCAGTTCTTC

d_gene: .
len: 14
j_gene: TRBJ1-2
v_gene: TRBV30
abundance: .
CDR3aa: CAWRRLDSPDGYTF
CDR3nt: TGTGCCTGGAGACGGCTAGACAGTCCCGATGGCTACACCTTC

d_gene: TRBD1
len: 15
j_gene: TRBJ2-7
v_gene: TRBV5-1
abundance: once
CDR3aa: CASSRTGSGFLEQYF
CDR3nt: TGCGCCAGCAGCAGGACAGGGAGCGGTTTTCTCGAGCAGTACTTC

d_gene: TRBD2
len: 13
j_gene: TRBJ2-3
v_gene: TRBV30
abundance: .
CDR3aa: CAWNGGNTDTQYF
CDR3nt: TGTGCCTGGAACGGGGGGAACACAGATACGCAGTATTTT

d_gene: .
len: 15
j_gene: TRBJ1-2
v_gene: TRBV18
abundance: .
CDR3aa: CASSPVGEANYGYTF
CDR3nt: TGTGCCAGCTCACCAGTAGGGGAAGCGAACTATGGCTACACCTTC

d_gene: TRBD1
len: 16
j_gene: TRBJ1-4
v_gene: TRBV4-1
abundance: .
CDR3aa: CASSRPGGTVSEKLFF
CDR3nt: TGCGCCAGCAGCCGGCCAGGAGGGACAGTGAGTGAAAAACTGTTTTTT

d_gene: .
len: 12
j_gene: TRBJ1-2
v_gene: TRBV7-9
abundance: .
CDR3aa: CASSLGEDGYTF
CDR3nt: TGTGCCAGCAGCTTAGGGGAAGATGGCTACACCTTC

d_gene: .
len: 15
j_gene: TRBJ1-3
v_gene: TRBV28
abundance: .
CDR3aa: CASSPLPLTGNTIYF
CDR3nt: TGTGCCAGCAGTCCCCTCCCTCTAACTGGAAACACCATATATTTT

d_gene: .
len: 12
j_gene: TRBJ1-5
v_gene: TRBV3-1/TRBV3-2
abundance: .
CDR3aa: CASSQEGGQQHF
CDR3nt: TGTGCCAGCAGCCAAGAAGGGGGACAACAGCATTTT

d_gene: .
len: 14
j_gene: TRBJ1-1
v_gene: TRBV27
abundance: .
CDR3aa: CASSLKPVNTEAFF
CDR3nt: TGTGCCAGCAGTTTGAAGCCGGTGAACACTGAAGCTTTCTTT

d_gene: TRBD1
len: 14
j_gene: TRBJ1-1
v_gene: TRBV5-1
abundance: few
CDR3aa: CASSIGTGMTEAFF
CDR3nt: TGCGCCAGCAGCATCGGGACAGGGATGACTGAAGCTTTCTTT

d_gene: .
len: 14
j_gene: TRBJ2-5
v_gene: TRBV29-1
abundance: .
CDR3aa: CSVVWGIGQETQYF
CDR3nt: TGCAGCGTTGTGTGGGGGATCGGGCAAGAGACCCAGTACTTC

d_gene: .
len: 16
j_gene: TRBJ1-2
v_gene: TRBV6-1
abundance: .
CDR3aa: CASSEARAILRTVYTF
CDR3nt: TGTGCCAGCAGTGAAGCGCGGGCAATTTTACGGACAGTCTACACCTTC

d_gene: .
len: 14
j_gene: TRBJ1-3
v_gene: TRBV6-5
abundance: .
CDR3aa: CASSTDRRGNTIYF
CDR3nt: TGTGCCAGCAGTACTGACAGGAGAGGAAACACCATATATTTT

d_gene: .
len: 16
j_gene: TRBJ1-3
v_gene: TRBV30
abundance: .
CDR3aa: CAWSGGGSGTGNTIYF
CDR3nt: TGTGCCTGGAGTGGGGGGGGCTCGGGTACTGGAAACACCATATATTTT

d_gene: TRBD1
len: 15
j_gene: TRBJ2-7
v_gene: TRBV15
abundance: .
CDR3aa: CATSRMGQSSYEQYF
CDR3nt: TGTGCCACCAGCAGGATGGGACAGAGCTCCTACGAGCAGTACTTC

d_gene: .
len: 12
j_gene: TRBJ2-1
v_gene: TRBV30
abundance: .
CDR3aa: CAWARGVNEQFF
CDR3nt: TGTGCCTGGGCAAGGGGGGTCAATGAGCAGTTCTTC

d_gene: TRBD1
len: 14
j_gene: TRBJ1-5
v_gene: TRBV6-5
abundance: .
CDR3aa: CASRDTGGGQPQHF
CDR3nt: TGTGCCAGCAGGGACACAGGGGGTGGTCAGCCCCAGCATTTT

d_gene: TRBD1
len: 13
j_gene: TRBJ1-2
v_gene: TRBV9
abundance: .
CDR3aa: CASSPGQGHGYTF
CDR3nt: TGTGCCAGCAGCCCCGGACAGGGCCATGGCTACACCTTC

d_gene: TRBD1
len: 16
j_gene: TRBJ2-7
v_gene: TRBV6-1
abundance: once
CDR3aa: CASSGWTGGWTPEQYF
CDR3nt: TGTGCCAGCAGTGGGTGGACAGGGGGATGGACCCCCGAGCAGTACTTC

d_gene: .
len: 13
j_gene: TRBJ2-5
v_gene: TRBV2
abundance: .
CDR3aa: CASRWGAQETQYF
CDR3nt: TGTGCCAGCAGGTGGGGGGCCCAAGAGACCCAGTACTTC

d_gene: .
len: 14
j_gene: TRBJ2-3
v_gene: TRBV9
abundance: .
CDR3aa: CASSVEEGVDTQYF
CDR3nt: TGTGCCAGCAGCGTAGAGGAGGGGGTTGATACGCAGTATTTT

d_gene: .
len: 13
j_gene: TRBJ2-7
v_gene: TRBV2
abundance: .
CDR3aa: CASTRGGSYEQYF
CDR3nt: TGTGCCAGCACCCGAGGGGGTTCCTACGAGCAGTACTTC

d_gene: .
len: 14
j_gene: TRBJ1-4
v_gene: TRBV24-1
abundance: .
CDR3aa: CATSAPNSNEKLFF
CDR3nt: TGTGCCACCAGTGCCCCCAATTCTAATGAAAAACTGTTTTTT

d_gene: .
len: 15
j_gene: TRBJ1-5
v_gene: TRBV27
abundance: .
CDR3aa: CASSGPGYHNQPQHF
CDR3nt: TGTGCCAGCAGCGGACCAGGGTACCACAATCAGCCCCAGCATTTT

d_gene: TRBD1
len: 17
j_gene: TRBJ2-5
v_gene: TRBV10-3
abundance: once
CDR3aa: CAIKAQGAGVGQETQYF
CDR3nt: TGTGCCATTAAAGCACAGGGGGCGGGTGTGGGCCAAGAGACCCAGTACTTC

d_gene: .
len: 16
j_gene: TRBJ2-3
v_gene: TRBV5-1
abundance: .
CDR3aa: CASSLDGGLSTDTQYF
CDR3nt: TGCGCCAGCAGCTTGGACGGGGGCTTAAGCACAGATACGCAGTATTTT

d_gene: .
len: 15
j_gene: TRBJ1-3
v_gene: TRBV6-1
abundance: .
CDR3aa: CASSEDRATENTIYF
CDR3nt: TGTGCCAGCAGTGAAGACCGGGCTACAGAGAACACCATATATTTT

d_gene: .
len: 15
j_gene: TRBJ2-2
v_gene: TRBV5-1
abundance: .
CDR3aa: CASSRDFLPTGELFF
CDR3nt: TGCGCCAGCAGTCGGGACTTCCTACCCACCGGGGAGCTGTTTTTT

d_gene: .
len: 16
j_gene: TRBJ2-7
v_gene: TRBV5-1
abundance: .
CDR3aa: CASSRGLGVPSYEQYF
CDR3nt: TGCGCCAGCAGCAGGGGCTTGGGGGTCCCCTCCTACGAGCAGTACTTC

d_gene: .
len: 15
j_gene: TRBJ2-2
v_gene: TRBV13
abundance: .
CDR3aa: CASSSSRLGLGELFF
CDR3nt: TGTGCCAGCAGCAGCAGTCGACTAGGTCTCGGGGAGCTGTTTTTT

d_gene: .
len: 16
j_gene: TRBJ2-5
v_gene: TRBV15
abundance: .
CDR3aa: CATSRATDALQETQYF
CDR3nt: TGTGCCACCAGCAGAGCGACAGACGCCCTCCAAGAGACCCAGTACTTC

d_gene: .
len: 16
j_gene: TRBJ1-2
v_gene: TRBV2
abundance: .
CDR3aa: CASSGMGQITNYGYTF
CDR3nt: TGTGCCAGCAGTGGCATGGGGCAGATAACTAACTATGGCTACACCTTC

d_gene: .
len: 13
j_gene: TRBJ1-2
v_gene: TRBV7-3
abundance: .
CDR3aa: CASSSQEGTGYTF
CDR3nt: TGTGCCAGCAGCTCCCAAGAGGGAACGGGCTACACCTTC

d_gene: .
len: 16
j_gene: TRBJ1-1
v_gene: TRBV7-8
abundance: .
CDR3aa: CASRLGGARVNTEAFF
CDR3nt: TGTGCCAGCAGGTTAGGGGGGGCTAGGGTGAACACTGAAGCTTTCTTT